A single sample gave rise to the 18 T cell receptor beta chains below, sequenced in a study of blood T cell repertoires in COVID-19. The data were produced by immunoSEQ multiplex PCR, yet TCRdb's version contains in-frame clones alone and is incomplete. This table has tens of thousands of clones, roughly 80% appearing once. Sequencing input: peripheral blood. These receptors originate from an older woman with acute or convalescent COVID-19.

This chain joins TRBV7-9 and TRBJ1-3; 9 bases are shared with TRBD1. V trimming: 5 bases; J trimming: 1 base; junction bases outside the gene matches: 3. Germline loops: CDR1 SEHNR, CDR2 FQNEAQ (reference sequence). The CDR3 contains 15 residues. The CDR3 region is CASSEGTGSGNTIYF. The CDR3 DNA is TGTGCCAGCAGCGAGGGGACAGGGTCTGGAAACACCATATATTTT.

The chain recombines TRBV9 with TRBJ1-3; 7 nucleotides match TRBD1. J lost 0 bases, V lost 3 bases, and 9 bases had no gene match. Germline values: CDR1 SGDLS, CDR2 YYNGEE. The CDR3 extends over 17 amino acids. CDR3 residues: CASSGGRQGRSGNTIYF. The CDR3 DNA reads TGTGCCAGCAGCGGCGGTAGACAGGGACGCTCTGGAAACACCATATATTTT. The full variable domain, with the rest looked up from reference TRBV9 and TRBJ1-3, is DSGVTQTPKHLITATGQRVTLRCSPRSGDLSVYWYQQSLDQGLQFLIQYYNGEERAKGNILERFSAQQFPDLHSELNLSSLELGDSALYFCASSGGRQGRSGNTIYFGEGSWLTVV.

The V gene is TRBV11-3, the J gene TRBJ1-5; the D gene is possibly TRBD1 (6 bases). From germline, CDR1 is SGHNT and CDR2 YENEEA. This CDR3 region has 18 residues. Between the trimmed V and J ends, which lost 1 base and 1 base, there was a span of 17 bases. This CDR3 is CASSLVLNREMSNQPQHF. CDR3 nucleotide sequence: TGTGCCAGCAGCTTAGTGCTAAACAGGGAGATGAGCAATCAGCCCCAGCATTTT.

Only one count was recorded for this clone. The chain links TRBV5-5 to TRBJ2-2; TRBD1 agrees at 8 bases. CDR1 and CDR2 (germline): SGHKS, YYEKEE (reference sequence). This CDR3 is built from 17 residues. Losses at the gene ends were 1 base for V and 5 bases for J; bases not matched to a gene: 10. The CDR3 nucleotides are TGTGCCAGCAGCTTGTTCCAGGGGGCGAGTTGGACCGGGGAGCTGTTTTTT. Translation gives CASSLFQGASWTGELFF.

The CDR3, as DNA: TGTGCCACCAGTGATTCCGACAGGGGTAGAAACTCCTACGAGCAGTACTTC. This sequence encodes CATSDSDRGRNSYEQYF. The chain uses TRBV24-1 and TRBJ2-7; 8 bases are shared with TRBD1. Losses at the gene ends were 2 bases for V and 0 bases for J; bases not matched to a gene: 8. Looked up from germline, CDR1 is KGHDR and CDR2 is SFDVKD. The CDR3 length is 17 residues.

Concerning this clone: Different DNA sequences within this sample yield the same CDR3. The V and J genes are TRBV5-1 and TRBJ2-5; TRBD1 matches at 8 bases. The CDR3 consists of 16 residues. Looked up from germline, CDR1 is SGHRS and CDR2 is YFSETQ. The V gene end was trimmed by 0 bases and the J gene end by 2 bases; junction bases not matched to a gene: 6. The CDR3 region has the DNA TGCGCCAGCAGCTTGGGAGGGACAGGATTTCAAGAGACCCAGTACTTC. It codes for CASSLGGTGFQETQYF.

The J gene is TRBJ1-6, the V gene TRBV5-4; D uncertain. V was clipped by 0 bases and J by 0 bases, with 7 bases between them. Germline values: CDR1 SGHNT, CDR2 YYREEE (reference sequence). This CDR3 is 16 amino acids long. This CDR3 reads CASSLGANSYNSPLHF. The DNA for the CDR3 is TGTGCCAGCAGCTTGGGAGCCAACTCCTATAATTCACCCCTCCACTTT.

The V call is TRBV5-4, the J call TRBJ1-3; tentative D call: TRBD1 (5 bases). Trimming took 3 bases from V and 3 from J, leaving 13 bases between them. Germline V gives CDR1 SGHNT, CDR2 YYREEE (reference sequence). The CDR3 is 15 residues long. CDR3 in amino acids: CASSYDSQSGNTIYF. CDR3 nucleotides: TGTGCCAGCAGCTACGACAGTCAAAGTGGAAACACCATATATTTT.

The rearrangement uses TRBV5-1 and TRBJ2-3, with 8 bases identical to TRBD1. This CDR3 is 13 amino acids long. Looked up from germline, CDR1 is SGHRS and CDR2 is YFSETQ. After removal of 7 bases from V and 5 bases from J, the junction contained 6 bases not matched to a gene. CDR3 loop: CASWGQDRDTQYF. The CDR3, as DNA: TGCGCCAGCTGGGGACAGGACAGAGATACGCAGTATTTT.

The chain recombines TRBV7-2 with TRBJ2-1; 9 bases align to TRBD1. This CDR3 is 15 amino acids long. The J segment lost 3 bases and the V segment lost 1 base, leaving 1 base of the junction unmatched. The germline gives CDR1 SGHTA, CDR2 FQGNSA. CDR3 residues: CASSLDRGLYNEQFF. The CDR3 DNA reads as TGTGCCAGCAGCTTAGACAGGGGGCTCTACAATGAGCAGTTCTTC.

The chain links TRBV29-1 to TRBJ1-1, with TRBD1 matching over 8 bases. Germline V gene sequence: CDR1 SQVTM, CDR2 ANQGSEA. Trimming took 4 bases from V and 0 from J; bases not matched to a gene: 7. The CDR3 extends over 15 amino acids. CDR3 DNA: TGCAGCGTTGTGGGGGACAGGATCATGAACACTGAAGCTTTCTTT. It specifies CSVVGDRIMNTEAFF.

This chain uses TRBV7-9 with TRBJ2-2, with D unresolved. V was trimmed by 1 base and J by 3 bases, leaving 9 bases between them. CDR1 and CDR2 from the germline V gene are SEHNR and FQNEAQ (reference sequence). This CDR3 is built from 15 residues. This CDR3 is CASSLGEGDTGELFF. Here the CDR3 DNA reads TGTGCCAGCAGCTTAGGAGAAGGAGACACCGGGGAGCTGTTTTTT.

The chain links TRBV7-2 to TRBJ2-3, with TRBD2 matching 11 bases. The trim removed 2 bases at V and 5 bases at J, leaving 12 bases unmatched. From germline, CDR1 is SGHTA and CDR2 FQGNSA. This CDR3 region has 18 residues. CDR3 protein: CASSLLGSGGAWRDTQYF. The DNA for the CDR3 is TGTGCCAGCAGCTTACTAGGTAGCGGGGGGGCGTGGAGAGATACGCAGTATTTT.

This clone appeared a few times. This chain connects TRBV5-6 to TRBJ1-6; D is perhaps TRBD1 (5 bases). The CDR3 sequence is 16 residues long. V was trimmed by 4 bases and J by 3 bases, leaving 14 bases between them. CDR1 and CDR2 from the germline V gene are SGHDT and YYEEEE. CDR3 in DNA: TGTGCCAGCAGCGCGGGACGGAACATCTATAATTCACCCCTCCACTTT. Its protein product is CASSAGRNIYNSPLHF.

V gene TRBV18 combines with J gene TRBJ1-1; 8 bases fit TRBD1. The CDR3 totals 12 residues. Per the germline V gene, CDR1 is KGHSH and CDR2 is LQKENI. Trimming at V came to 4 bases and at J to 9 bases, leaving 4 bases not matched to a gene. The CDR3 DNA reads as TGTGCCAGCTCACAAGGACAGGGTCAAGCTTTCTTT. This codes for CASSQGQGQAFF.

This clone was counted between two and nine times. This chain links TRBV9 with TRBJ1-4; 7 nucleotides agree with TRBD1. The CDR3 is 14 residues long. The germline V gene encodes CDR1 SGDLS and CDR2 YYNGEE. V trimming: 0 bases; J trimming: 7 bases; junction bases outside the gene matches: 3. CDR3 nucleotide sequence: TGTGCCAGCAGCGTAGAGTGGGACAGTGAAAAACTGTTTTTT. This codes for CASSVEWDSEKLFF. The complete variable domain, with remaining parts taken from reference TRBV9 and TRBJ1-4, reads DSGVTQTPKHLITATGQRVTLRCSPRSGDLSVYWYQQSLDQGLQFLIQYYNGEERAKGNILERFSAQQFPDLHSELNLSSLELGDSALYFCASSVEWDSEKLFFGSGTQLSVL.

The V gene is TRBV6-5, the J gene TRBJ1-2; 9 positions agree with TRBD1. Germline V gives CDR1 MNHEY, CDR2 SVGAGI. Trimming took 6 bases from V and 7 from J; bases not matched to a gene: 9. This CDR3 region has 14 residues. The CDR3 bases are TGTGCCAGCAGGGGGACAGGGCGGGCGGCTGGCTACACCTTC. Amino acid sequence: CASRGTGRAAGYTF.

DNA for the CDR3: TGTGCCAGTAGTATAAGCCTTGGGGGGGAGGTCACTGAAGCTTTCTTT. This sequence encodes CASSISLGGEVTEAFF. The chain has TRBV19 and TRBJ1-1; D is perhaps TRBD1 (5 bases). This CDR3 spans 16 amino acids. The V end was cut by 2 bases, the J end by 4 bases, with 17 bases between. Germline assignment: CDR1 LNHDA and CDR2 SQIVND (reference sequence).